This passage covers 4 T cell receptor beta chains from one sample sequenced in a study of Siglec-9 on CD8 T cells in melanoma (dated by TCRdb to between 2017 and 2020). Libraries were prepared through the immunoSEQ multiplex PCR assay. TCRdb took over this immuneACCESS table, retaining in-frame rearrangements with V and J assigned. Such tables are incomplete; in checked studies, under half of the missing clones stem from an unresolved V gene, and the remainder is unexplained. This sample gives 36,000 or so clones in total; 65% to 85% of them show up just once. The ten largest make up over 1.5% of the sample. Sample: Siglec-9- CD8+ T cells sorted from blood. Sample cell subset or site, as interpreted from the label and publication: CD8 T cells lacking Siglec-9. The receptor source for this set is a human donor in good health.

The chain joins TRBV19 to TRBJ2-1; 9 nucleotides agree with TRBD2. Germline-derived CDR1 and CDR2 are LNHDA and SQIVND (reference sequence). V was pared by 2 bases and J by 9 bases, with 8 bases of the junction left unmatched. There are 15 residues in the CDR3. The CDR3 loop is CASSIMGLAGSEQFF. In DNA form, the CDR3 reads TGTGCCAGTAGTATAATGGGACTAGCTGGGAGTGAGCAGTTCTTC.

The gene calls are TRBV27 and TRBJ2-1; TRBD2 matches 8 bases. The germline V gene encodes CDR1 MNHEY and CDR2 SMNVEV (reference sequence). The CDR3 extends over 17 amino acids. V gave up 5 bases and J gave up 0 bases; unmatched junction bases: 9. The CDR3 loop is CASSPWAGTSSYNEQFF. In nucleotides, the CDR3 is TGTGCCAGCAGTCCCTGGGCAGGGACTAGCTCCTACAATGAGCAGTTCTTC.

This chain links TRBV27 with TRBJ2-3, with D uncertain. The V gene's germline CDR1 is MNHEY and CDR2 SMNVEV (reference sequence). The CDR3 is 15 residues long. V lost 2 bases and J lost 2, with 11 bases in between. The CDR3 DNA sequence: TGTGCCAGCAGTTTAGAATCCTTCTCCACAGATACGCAGTATTTT. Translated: CASSLESFSTDTQYF.

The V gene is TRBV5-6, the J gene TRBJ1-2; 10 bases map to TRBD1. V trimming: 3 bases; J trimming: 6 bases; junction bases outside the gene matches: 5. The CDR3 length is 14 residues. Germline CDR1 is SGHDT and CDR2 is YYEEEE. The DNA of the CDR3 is TGTGCCAGCAGCTGGGGGACAGGGGTCGATGGCTACACCTTC. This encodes CASSWGTGVDGYTF.